One T cell receptor beta chain is described in this entry. V shed 5 bases and J shed 5 bases, with 12 bases lying between them. Germline CDR1 MDHEN, CDR2 SYDVKM. This CDR3 region has 13 residues. It was with 60 Vbeta and 13 Jbeta primers that the PCR ran. Method: immunoSEQ multiplex PCR; TCRdb's copy keeps in-frame clones and lacks some. The ten most abundant clones cover 4% of a sample with some 41,000 clones. This sample stems from a study of cytomegalovirus exposure and HLA in healthy donors. The source is a male donor in good health and CMV-seronegative. This chain joins TRBV28 and TRBJ1-2, with D perhaps matching TRBD1 (6 bases). Sequencing was carried out using PBMCs. DNA of the CDR3: TGTGCCAGCAGTCTACAGGGTCGGTATGGCTACACCTTC. This encodes CASSLQGRYGYTF.